Shown below are 21 T cell receptor beta chains from a single sample sequenced in a study of blood T cell repertoires in COVID-19. Sequencing was performed with immunoSEQ multiplex PCR; in TCRdb, only in-frame clones are kept and a portion is missing. The table lists almost 85,000 clones, around 83% of them singletons. The sequenced sample consisted of peripheral blood. These receptors all come from a man aged 80 or over with active or convalescent COVID-19.

The V call is TRBV6-1, the J call TRBJ2-7; 9 bases map to TRBD1. Germline trimming cut 3 bases from V and 5 bases from J; bases unmatched to any gene: 5. The CDR3 has 14 residues. Germline V gene data show CDR1 as MNHNS and CDR2 as SASEGT. Written as DNA, the CDR3 is TGTGCCAGCAGTGACGTTACAGGGGGCCACGAGCAGTACTTC. Its protein is CASSDVTGGHEQYF.

V and J are TRBV5-6 and TRBJ2-7; tentative D call: TRBD2 (6 bases). The germline gives CDR1 SGHDT, CDR2 YYEEEE. This CDR3 is built from 13 residues. Trimming stripped 5 bases from V and 3 bases from J, with 12 bases between. The CDR3 DNA sequence: TGTGCCAGCAGTCCTAGCGTAAACTACGAGCAGTACTTC. This translates into CASSPSVNYEQYF.

V usage is TRBV28 and J usage is TRBJ1-2; possibly TRBD1 for D (6 bases). Germline assignment: CDR1 MDHEN and CDR2 SYDVKM. The V and J ends lost 4 bases and 8 bases respectively, with 17 bases between them. The CDR3 is made up of 14 amino acids. The CDR3 sequence: CASSSIGGAIGYTF. The CDR3 bases are TGTGCCAGCAGTTCGATCGGGGGGGCTATCGGCTACACCTTC.

V usage is TRBV15 and J usage is TRBJ1-3; D is unclear. CDR3 length: 15 amino acids. Deletions cut 6 bases from V and 4 bases from J, with 16 bases between. CDR1 is LNHNV, CDR2 YYDKDF, per germline (reference sequence). The CDR3 here is CATSPRSNLGNTIYF. The CDR3 DNA reads TGTGCCACCAGTCCGCGGTCCAATCTCGGAAACACCATATATTTT. Full variable domain (missing parts from reference TRBV15 and TRBJ1-3): DAMVIQNPRYQVTQFGKPVTLSCSQTLNHNVMYWYQQKSSQAPKLLFHYYDKDFNNEADTPDNFQSRRPNTSFCFLDIRSPGLGDTAMYLCATSPRSNLGNTIYFGEGSWLTVV.

This sequence joins TRBV7-9 and TRBJ2-1; TRBD1 might be the D (6 bases). V was shortened by 4 bases and J by 9 bases, with 16 bases between the two germline ends. The length of the CDR3 is 14 residues. CDR1 SEHNR and CDR2 FQNEAQ come from the germline V gene (reference sequence). The CDR3 sequence is CASSSLIQGLEQFF. CDR3 nucleotide sequence: TGTGCCAGCAGCTCGCTAATACAGGGTCTTGAGCAGTTCTTC. Based on the CDR3 plus reference TRBV7-9 and TRBJ2-1, the full variable domain is DTGVSQNPRHKITKRGQNVTFRCDPISEHNRLYWYRQTLGQGPEFLTYFQNEAQLEKSRLLSDRFSAERPKGSFSTLEIQRTEQGDSAMYLCASSSLIQGLEQFFGPGTRLTVL.

The CDR3 reads CASSSRFRGRTYNEQFF. The CDR3 region has the DNA TGTGCCAGCAGCTCCCGATTCAGGGGGCGCACCTACAATGAGCAGTTCTTC. The V and J genes are TRBV11-2 and TRBJ2-1, with 8 bases lining up with TRBD1. The germline CDR1 and CDR2 sequences are SGHAT and FQNNGV. With 4 bases clipped from V and 2 bases from J, the junction kept 10 bases outside the gene matches. The CDR3 runs to 17 residues.

The chain carries TRBV3-1 (or the pseudogene TRBV3-2) and TRBJ2-1; 9 bases agree with TRBD2. The CDR3 runs 15 residues. The germline V gene has CDR1 LGHDT and CDR2 YNNKEL (reference sequence). With V trimmed by 1 base and J by 8 bases, 6 bases remained unmatched. The DNA for the CDR3 is TGTGCCAGCAGCCAAGCTAGCGGGGCTTGGGATGAGCAGTTCTTC. Protein sequence: CASSQASGAWDEQFF.

V gene TRBV15 combines with J gene TRBJ2-1; possible D gene TRBD2, 7 bases. The V gene lost 4 bases and the J gene lost 2 bases, with 15 bases spanning the gap. CDR1 is LNHNV, CDR2 YYDKDF, per germline (reference sequence). The CDR3 sequence is 16 residues long. The CDR3, as DNA: TGTGCCACCAGCACCGATGGGGGGGCGCCCTACAATGAGCAGTTCTTC. Residues: CATSTDGGAPYNEQFF.

The genes are TRBV5-1 and TRBJ1-3, with D unclear. Trimming took 0 bases from V and 0 from J, leaving 7 bases between them. The CDR3 totals 15 residues. Germline V gene sequence: CDR1 SGHRS, CDR2 YFSETQ. The CDR3 reads CASSLGQASGNTIYF. Here the CDR3 DNA reads TGCGCCAGCAGCTTGGGGCAGGCCTCTGGAAACACCATATATTTT. Using reference TRBV5-1 and TRBJ1-3 for the parts outside the CDR3, the full variable domain is KAGVTQTPRYLIKTRGQQVTLSCSPISGHRSVSWYQQTPGQGLQFLFEYFSETQRNKGNFPGRFSGRQFSNSRSEMNVSTLELGDSALYLCASSLGQASGNTIYFGEGSWLTVV.

This CDR3 is CASSPPGNRNYEQYF. The CDR3 region has the DNA TGTGCCAGCTCACCACCCGGCAACAGAAACTACGAGCAGTACTTC. The chain recombines TRBV18 with TRBJ2-7; D is ambiguous. The germline V gene encodes CDR1 KGHSH and CDR2 LQKENI. There are 15 residues in the CDR3. The V and J ends lost 0 bases and 3 bases respectively, with 12 bases between them.

The chain combines TRBV7-2 with TRBJ2-4; 8 bases map to TRBD1. The trim removed 5 bases at V and 0 bases at J, leaving 3 bases unmatched. This CDR3 is built from 15 residues. The germline CDR1 and CDR2 sequences are SGHTA and FQGNSA. The CDR3 DNA sequence: TGTGCCAGCAGCCGGGACAGGATAGCCAAAAACATTCAGTACTTC. Translation gives CASSRDRIAKNIQYF. Using reference TRBV7-2 and TRBJ2-4 for the parts outside the CDR3, the full variable domain is GAGVSQSPSNKVTEKGKDVELRCDPISGHTALYWYRQSLGQGLEFLIYFQGNSAPDKSGLPSDRFSAERTGGSVSTLTIQRTQQEDSAVYLCASSRDRIAKNIQYFGAGTRLSVL.

The chain uses TRBV6-6 and TRBJ2-3, with TRBD1 matching over 7 bases. V trimming: 4 bases; J trimming: 4 bases; junction bases outside the gene matches: 8. Germline V CDR1 and CDR2: MNHNY, SVGAGI (reference sequence). The CDR3 extends over 15 amino acids. The CDR3 protein is CASSSLDRAADTQYF. In DNA, the CDR3 is TGTGCCAGCAGTTCTCTCGACAGGGCGGCAGATACGCAGTATTTT.

This chain joins TRBV5-4 and TRBJ2-2, with 7 bases matching TRBD2. The ends lost 5 bases at V and 4 bases at J; junction bases unmatched: 14. This CDR3 comprises 17 residues. Germline V gene data show CDR1 as SGHNT and CDR2 as YYREEE (reference sequence). CDR3 region: CASSRSGGRAGTGELFF. The CDR3 region has the DNA TGTGCCAGCAGTAGATCTGGTGGGAGGGCCGGCACCGGGGAGCTGTTTTTT. The full variable domain, rest sourced from reference TRBV5-4 and TRBJ2-2, is ETGVTQSPTHLIKTRGQQVTLRCSSQSGHNTVSWYQQALGQGPQFIFQYYREEENGRGNFPPRFSGLQFPNYSSELNVNALELDDSALYLCASSRSGGRAGTGELFFGEGSRLTVL.

The chain has TRBV19 and TRBJ1-1; D gene ambiguous. Germline lookup yields CDR1 LNHDA and CDR2 SQIVND (reference sequence). The CDR3 loop spans 16 amino acids. Between the trimmed V and J ends, which lost 11 bases and 1 base, there was a span of 23 bases. The DNA for the CDR3 is TGTGCCTCCAAGTCACAGTTAAACGAACGGAACACTGAAGCTTTCTTT. Translating it yields CASKSQLNERNTEAFF.

CDR3 in DNA: TGTGCCAGCAGCCCCTATATCGGAGTAGCGGGACTGCAAGAGACCCAGTACTTC. It translates to CASSPYIGVAGLQETQYF. This chain links TRBV7-9 with TRBJ2-5, with TRBD2 matching over 8 bases. The germline CDR1 and CDR2 sequences are SEHNR and FQNEAQ (reference sequence). With V trimmed by 5 bases and J by 2 bases, 16 bases remained unmatched. The CDR3 has 18 amino acids.

V and J are TRBV27 and TRBJ1-3; 8 positions agree with TRBD1. The V gene's germline CDR1 is MNHEY and CDR2 SMNVEV (reference sequence). The CDR3 extends over 17 amino acids. After removal of 4 bases from V and 5 bases from J, the junction contained 13 bases not matched to a gene. CDR3 in DNA: TGTGCCAGCAGTTCTAAAAACCTCCGGGACAGGAGAAACACCATATATTTT. It codes for CASSSKNLRDRRNTIYF.

The J gene is TRBJ2-1, the V gene TRBV12-3 or TRBV12-4; weak D call: TRBD2 (5 bases). The CDR3 consists of 13 residues. Deletions cut 6 bases from V and 7 bases from J, with 13 bases between. The CDR3 DNA sequence: TGTGCCAGCAGCATAGGACTGGGGAATGAGCAGTTCTTC. This encodes CASSIGLGNEQFF.

The chain has TRBV7-9 and TRBJ1-4; TRBD1 is a possible D gene (6 bases). The V end lost 4 bases, the J end lost 5 bases, and 20 bases lay between the germline ends. CDR1 is SEHNR, CDR2 FQNEAQ, per germline (reference sequence). This CDR3 spans 17 amino acids. The CDR3 region is CASSSTPGAGVNEKLFF. The CDR3 DNA reads as TGTGCCAGCAGCTCCACGCCTGGGGCAGGGGTAAATGAAAAACTGTTTTTT. The complete variable domain, with remaining parts taken from reference TRBV7-9 and TRBJ1-4, reads DTGVSQNPRHKITKRGQNVTFRCDPISEHNRLYWYRQTLGQGPEFLTYFQNEAQLEKSRLLSDRFSAERPKGSFSTLEIQRTEQGDSAMYLCASSSTPGAGVNEKLFFGSGTQLSVL.

This clone was counted many times. The V and J genes are TRBV5-1 and TRBJ2-7, with 7 bases identical to TRBD1. Germline-derived CDR1 and CDR2 are SGHRS and YFSETQ. The V and J ends lost 4 bases and 3 bases, in that order; junction bases with no gene match: 1. The CDR3 runs 12 residues. The CDR3 region has the DNA TGCGCCAGCAGCGGGGACAGCTACGAGCAGTACTTC. This sequence encodes CASSGDSYEQYF.

The chain carries TRBV5-1 and TRBJ2-7; 8 bases agree with TRBD2. After removal of 2 bases from V and 1 base from J, the junction contained 2 bases not matched to a gene. The germline gives CDR1 SGHRS, CDR2 YFSETQ. CDR3 length: 14 residues. The CDR3 nucleotides read TGCGCCAGCAGCTTTACTAGCGGATCCTACGAGCAGTACTTC. Translated, it gives CASSFTSGSYEQYF.

This clone was observed a few times. The chain is built from TRBV5-1 and TRBJ2-1; 7 nucleotides agree with TRBD2. After removal of 0 bases from V and 5 bases from J, the junction contained 2 bases not matched to a gene. The CDR3 totals 14 residues. Germline V gives CDR1 SGHRS, CDR2 YFSETQ. DNA for the CDR3: TGCGCCAGCAGCTTGGGCCTAGCGGACAATGAGCAGTTCTTC. It specifies CASSLGLADNEQFF.